These T cell receptor beta chains were read from a single sample in a study of T cell repertoires in cytomegalovirus infection. No cognate antigen is known for these TCRs. TCRdb itself ran the reads through MiXCR, one entry per CDR3 protein. The sample gives some 900,000 distinct CDR3 sequences, 32% of which show up once; about an eighth is in the top ten. The sequencing here drew on cultured CD8+ T cells from PBMCs, taken from culture after CMV antigen stimulation. These receptors were obtained from a human donor in good health (CMV status not recorded). Some clones in this sample may be carry-over from other donors' samples. Each CDR3 is given with its conserved first and last residue. The D gene is left open where the match is weak. Part of the rows lack a size; the others show once, few, many or a class for expanded clones.

j_call d_call v_call clone_size cdr3_nt cdr3_aa
TRBJ1-2 NA TRBV28 NA TGTGCCAGCAGTTTCCCCGGGGGCTACACCTTC CASSFPGGYTF
TRBJ2-5 NA TRBV13 once TGTGCCAGCAGCTTAGGACGGGCGGCGTTGGAGACCCAGTACTTC CASSLGRAALETQYF
TRBJ2-7 TRBD2 TRBV5-1 NA TGCGCCAGCAGCTTGTCTGGACTAGCGGAGGCCTACGAGCAGTACTTC CASSLSGLAEAYEQYF
TRBJ2-1 NA TRBV11-3 NA TGTGCCAGCAGCTTAGGGGGGAGTCAGCAGTTCTTC CASSLGGSQQFF
TRBJ2-1 TRBD2 TRBV9 few TGTGCCAGCAGTGCCCCGGGACTAGCGGGCTTAAGGCACAATGAGCAGTTCTTC CASSAPGLAGLRHNEQFF
TRBJ1-1 NA TRBV7-6 NA TGTGCCAGCAGAGGGACCCCCCGGGACACTGAAGCTTTCTTT CASRGTPRDTEAFF
TRBJ1-4 NA TRBV6-1 few TGTGCCATTCCGGCACAGGGTAATGAAAAACTGTTTTTT CAIPAQGNEKLFF
TRBJ1-1 NA TRBV4-1 NA TGCGCCAGCAGCCATGGACAGACCGGGAACACTGAAGCTTTCTTT CASSHGQTGNTEAFF
TRBJ2-1 NA TRBV7-6 NA TGTGCCAGCAGCTTAAACGCTCACCCCACACGCAATGAGCAGTTCTTC CASSLNAHPTRNEQFF
TRBJ1-1 NA TRBV11-2 NA TGTGCCAGCAGCCGAGTGGGGGGTAGAACGGACACTGAAGCTTTCTTT CASSRVGGRTDTEAFF
TRBJ2-3 NA TRBV2 NA TGTGCCAGCAACGGGTATACGCAGTATTTT CASNGYTQYF